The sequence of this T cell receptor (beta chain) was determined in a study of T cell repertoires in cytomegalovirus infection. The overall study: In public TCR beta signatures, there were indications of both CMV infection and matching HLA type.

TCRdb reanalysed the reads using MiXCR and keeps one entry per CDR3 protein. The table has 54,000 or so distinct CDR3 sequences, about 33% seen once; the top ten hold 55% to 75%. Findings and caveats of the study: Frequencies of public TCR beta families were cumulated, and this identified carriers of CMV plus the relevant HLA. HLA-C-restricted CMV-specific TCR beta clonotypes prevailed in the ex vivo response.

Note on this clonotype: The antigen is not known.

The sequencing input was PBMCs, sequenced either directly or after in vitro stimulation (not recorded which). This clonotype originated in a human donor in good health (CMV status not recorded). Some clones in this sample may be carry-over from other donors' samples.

In nucleotides, the CDR3 is TGTGCCAGCAGTGAAAGGGTACAAGAGACCCAGTACTTC. It yields the protein CASSERVQETQYF. V gene TRBV2 combines with J gene TRBJ2-5; no reliable D call. CDR3 length: 13 amino acids. V was shortened by 2 bases and J by 2 bases, with 6 bases between the two germline ends. CDR1 is SNHLY, CDR2 FYNNEI, per germline.